The T cell receptor (beta chain) under discussion was sequenced for a study of blood T cells in healthy people across ages. In its sample, this clonotype was seen a few times. Its antigen is unknown. The use of a sample-barcoded 5' primer and a J-beta primer mix characterized a second PCR of about 7 to 12 cycles. TCRdb itself ran the 5' RACE reads through MiXCR, one entry per CDR3 protein. Among 850,000 to 1,100,000 distinct CDR3 sequences listed, about two fifths were seen once. Every donor contributed around 10 milliliters of peripheral blood by blood draw. Isolated per sample were at least 7 million PBMCs. Notes on the study in general: Those diversity estimates obtained from one million T cells were thought to be underestimates. Significant beta diversity loss was already apparent by age about 42, declining roughly linearly.

Sequences were obtained from blood. The clonotype originates from a man aged 18 to 29 in good health.

This chain's CDR3 is CASSQGGLNTGELFF. In nucleotides, the CDR3 is TGCGCCAGCAGCCAAGGTGGCTTGAACACCGGGGAGCTGTTTTTT. The V gene is TRBV4-3, the J gene TRBJ2-2; no reliable D call. CDR1 and CDR2 (germline): LGHNA, YSLEER. V dropped 1 base and J dropped 1 base, with 7 bases sitting between them. There are 15 residues in the CDR3.